The following is a T cell receptor beta chain sequence with its context. Its antigen is undetermined. TCRdb's table, derived via immunoSEQ multiplex PCR, lists solely in-frame clones and lacks some. This sample has approximately 840,000 clones; just over 95% occur once, and the top ten carry approximately 0.2%. This record comes from a study of shared clonotypes between healthy human individuals. Whole-study context: CD4 naive and CD4 memory each took three plates per donor, while CD8 naive took two and CD8 memory one. Study results and caveats: Only blood was sampled; tissue repertoires likely differ. Few donors limited the genetic and exposure-history diversity represented.

CD45RO-negative cells were positively selected for CCR7, leaving out terminally differentiated effector memory CD45RA+ cells. The CDR3 extends over 12 amino acids. Germline values: CDR1 SEHNR, CDR2 FQNEAQ (reference sequence). Trimming pared 9 bases from V and 3 bases from J, leaving 8 bases between. The chain recombines TRBV7-9 with TRBJ2-2; tentatively, D is TRBD2 (5 bases). The TCR originated in a man under 40 in good health. Sequenced material: naive CD8+ T cells sorted from blood. This chain's CDR3 is CASERYTGELFF. The CDR3 DNA sequence: TGTGCCAGTGAGCGGTACACCGGGGAGCTGTTTTTT.